Following are 13 T cell receptor beta chains from one sample sequenced in a study of blood T cell repertoires in COVID-19. Sequencing was performed with immunoSEQ multiplex PCR; in TCRdb, only in-frame clones are kept and a portion is missing. The sample holds about 190,000 clones, around 91% seen once. Sequences were obtained from peripheral blood. The receptors were gathered from a man between 50 and 59 years old with acute or convalescent COVID-19.

The sample holds one count of this clone. The chain combines TRBV2 with TRBJ2-4, with D possibly TRBD2 on 5 matching bases. The germline V and J ends were trimmed by 1 base and 0 bases, with 10 bases remaining between them. The CDR3 runs to 16 residues. Germline lookup yields CDR1 SNHLY and CDR2 FYNNEI. In DNA form, the CDR3 reads TGTGCCAGCAGTGAAGGAGCGGACTTAGCCAAAAACATTCAGTACTTC. Translation gives CASSEGADLAKNIQYF.

Only one count was recorded for this clone. Written as DNA, the CDR3 is TGCGCCAGCAGCCAAGAATTGGGGCGGCAGGAGCGCACCGGGGAGCTGTTTTTT. It specifies CASSQELGRQERTGELFF. The gene calls are TRBV4-1 and TRBJ2-2, with D possibly TRBD1 on 5 matching bases. Germline V gives CDR1 MGHRA, CDR2 YSYEKL. V was cut by 0 bases and J by 4 bases, with 18 bases left in between. The CDR3 is 18 residues long.

This sequence joins TRBV6-6 and TRBJ1-5, with unresolved D. Germline CDR1 reads MNHNY; CDR2 reads SVGAGI (reference sequence). V was cut by 0 bases and J by 5 bases, with 8 bases left in between. This CDR3 contains 14 residues. CDR3 sequence (DNA): TGTGCCAGCAGTTACTCGAGGGCCGATCAGCCCCAGCATTTT. Translating gives CASSYSRADQPQHF.

The rearrangement uses TRBV5-1 and TRBJ2-2; 9 bases are a match to TRBD2. V dropped 3 bases and J dropped 5; count of bases not matched to a gene: 2. CDR3 size: 14 residues. In germline, CDR1 is SGHRS, CDR2 YFSETQ. CDR3 loop: CASSWGLATGELFF. CDR3 coding DNA: TGCGCCAGCAGCTGGGGACTAGCTACCGGGGAGCTGTTTTTT.

The chain couples TRBV10-3 to TRBJ1-1, with a tentative D call TRBD1 (5 bases). Germline V gene sequence: CDR1 ENHRY, CDR2 SYGVKD. Trimming took off 7 bases at V and 4 bases at J, with 13 bases between the two ends. This CDR3 comprises 13 residues. CDR3 amino acids: CAINPGGGTEAFF. CDR3 nucleotide sequence: TGTGCCATCAACCCCGGGGGTGGCACTGAAGCTTTCTTT.

The chain couples TRBV6-6 to TRBJ1-1; TRBD1 aligns across 7 bases. The germline V gene has CDR1 MNHNY and CDR2 SVGAGI (reference sequence). The V gene end was trimmed by 5 bases and the J gene end by 4 bases; junction bases not matched to a gene: 7. This CDR3 contains 14 residues. The CDR3 spells CASSIQGMPTEAFF. CDR3 coding DNA: TGTGCCAGCAGTATACAGGGGATGCCCACTGAAGCTTTCTTT.

A single count supports this clone. Other nucleotide sequences from this sample produce the same CDR3. The chain couples TRBV5-1 to TRBJ2-5; 7 positions agree with TRBD1. The CDR3 runs to 14 residues. Germline assignment: CDR1 SGHRS and CDR2 YFSETQ. V trimming: 4 bases; J trimming: 1 base; junction bases outside the gene matches: 4. DNA for the CDR3: TGCGCCAGCAGCCCTGGACAGGCCCAAGAGACCCAGTACTTC. This encodes CASSPGQAQETQYF.

The rearrangement uses TRBV28 and TRBJ2-5, with D possibly being TRBD1 (6 bases). The germline CDR1 and CDR2 sequences are MDHEN and SYDVKM. CDR3 length: 15 amino acids. Trimming removed 6 bases from V and 0 bases from J, with 14 bases in between. CDR3 bases: TGTGCCAGCAGACTAGGAACAGGGTACCAAGAGACCCAGTACTTC. Translation gives CASRLGTGYQETQYF.

This chain links TRBV2 with TRBJ2-1; D unclear. There are 13 residues in the CDR3. Germline-derived CDR1 and CDR2 are SNHLY and FYNNEI. The germline V and J ends were trimmed by 4 bases and 5 bases, with 9 bases remaining between them. This chain's CDR3 is CASSVSQDNEQFF. CDR3 nucleotide sequence: TGTGCCAGCAGTGTCTCGCAGGACAATGAGCAGTTCTTC.

This chain joins TRBV18 and TRBJ2-1; D is perhaps TRBD1 (6 bases). Per germline, CDR1 KGHSH and CDR2 LQKENI. This CDR3 comprises 13 residues. V shed 4 bases and J shed 8 bases, with 12 bases lying between them. The CDR3 reads CASSLGQNHEQFF. In nucleotides, the CDR3 is TGTGCCAGCTCACTGGGACAAAATCATGAGCAGTTCTTC.

The sample holds a few counts of this clone. The rearrangement uses TRBV7-9 and TRBJ2-5; 11 bases match TRBD2. V shed 5 bases, J shed 4 bases, and the junction held 3 bases outside the gene matches. CDR1 is SEHNR, CDR2 FQNEAQ, per germline (reference sequence). This CDR3 spans 14 amino acids. CDR3 sequence (DNA): TGTGCCAGCAGCGGTAGCGGGAGGGGAGAGACCCAGTACTTC. This gives the protein CASSGSGRGETQYF.

This chain links TRBV6-5 with TRBJ1-1; the D gene is possibly TRBD1 (6 bases). Deletions cut 6 bases from V and 2 bases from J, with 13 bases between. Germline V gene data show CDR1 as MNHEY and CDR2 as SVGAGI. This CDR3 region has 14 residues. The CDR3 DNA follows: TGTGCCAGCAGACAGGGTCGGGTAAACACTGAAGCTTTCTTT. It is translated as CASRQGRVNTEAFF.

Comments on this clone: Relative to the germline gene, one junction end is altered; a read error may explain this. CDR3 in DNA: TGTGCCAGCAGGCCTAGCGGGTCCTTCAATGAGCAGTTCTTC. Translated, it gives CASRPSGSFNEQFF. V and J are TRBV6-6 and TRBJ2-1, with 8 bases lining up with TRBD2. This CDR3 contains 14 residues. Per the germline V gene, CDR1 is MNHNY and CDR2 is SVGAGI (reference sequence).